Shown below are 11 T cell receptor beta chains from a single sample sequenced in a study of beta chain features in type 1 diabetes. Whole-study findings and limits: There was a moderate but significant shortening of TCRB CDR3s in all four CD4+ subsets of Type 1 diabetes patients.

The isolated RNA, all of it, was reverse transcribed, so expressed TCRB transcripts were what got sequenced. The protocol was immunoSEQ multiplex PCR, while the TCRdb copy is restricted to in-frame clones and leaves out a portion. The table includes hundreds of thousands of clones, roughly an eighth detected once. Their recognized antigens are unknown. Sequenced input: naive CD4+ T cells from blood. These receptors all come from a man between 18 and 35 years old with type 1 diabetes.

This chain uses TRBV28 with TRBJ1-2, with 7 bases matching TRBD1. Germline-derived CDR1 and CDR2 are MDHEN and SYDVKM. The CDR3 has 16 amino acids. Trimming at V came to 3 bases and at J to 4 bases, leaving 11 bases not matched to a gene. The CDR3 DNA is TGTGCCAGCAGTTTTCCGACAGGGCGGCCCCTCTATGGCTACACCTTC. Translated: CASSFPTGRPLYGYTF.

The chain's CDR3 is CASSSNRDGQPQHF. The CDR3 DNA reads as TGTGCCAGCAGTTCTAACAGGGATGGTCAGCCCCAGCATTTT. This rearrangement joins TRBV28 to TRBJ1-5, with D possibly being TRBD1 (6 bases). Trimming shortened V by 4 bases and J by 6 bases, and 13 bases separated the two germline ends. This CDR3 comprises 14 residues. Germline V gene data show CDR1 as MDHEN and CDR2 as SYDVKM. The whole variable domain, remainder taken from reference TRBV28 and TRBJ1-5, is DVKVTQSSRYLVKRTGEKVFLECVQDMDHENMFWYRQDPGLGLRLIYFSYDVKMKEKGDIPEGYSVSREKKERFSLILESASTNQTSMYLCASSSNRDGQPQHFGDGTRLSIL.

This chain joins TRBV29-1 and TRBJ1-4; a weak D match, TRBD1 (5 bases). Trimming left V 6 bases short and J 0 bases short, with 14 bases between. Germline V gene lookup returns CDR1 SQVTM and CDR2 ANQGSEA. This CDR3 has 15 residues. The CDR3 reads CSVVPGLTTNEKLFF. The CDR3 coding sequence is TGCAGCGTCGTCCCGGGACTGACAACTAATGAAAAACTGTTTTTT.

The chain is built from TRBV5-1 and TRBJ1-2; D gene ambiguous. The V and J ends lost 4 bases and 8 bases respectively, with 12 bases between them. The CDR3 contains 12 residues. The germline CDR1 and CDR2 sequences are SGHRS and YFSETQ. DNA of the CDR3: TGCGCCAGCAGCCCGAACTTAGGAGGCTACACCTTC. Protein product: CASSPNLGGYTF.

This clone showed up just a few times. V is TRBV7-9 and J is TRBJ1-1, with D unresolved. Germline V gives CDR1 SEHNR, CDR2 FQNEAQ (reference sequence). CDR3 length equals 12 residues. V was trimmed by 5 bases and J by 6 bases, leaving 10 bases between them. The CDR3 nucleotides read TGTGCCAGCAGCCCCGTTGGGGCTGAAGCTTTCTTT. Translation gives CASSPVGAEAFF. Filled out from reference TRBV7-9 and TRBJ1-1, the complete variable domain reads DTGVSQNPRHKITKRGQNVTFRCDPISEHNRLYWYRQTLGQGPEFLTYFQNEAQLEKSRLLSDRFSAERPKGSFSTLEIQRTEQGDSAMYLCASSPVGAEAFFGQGTRLTVV.

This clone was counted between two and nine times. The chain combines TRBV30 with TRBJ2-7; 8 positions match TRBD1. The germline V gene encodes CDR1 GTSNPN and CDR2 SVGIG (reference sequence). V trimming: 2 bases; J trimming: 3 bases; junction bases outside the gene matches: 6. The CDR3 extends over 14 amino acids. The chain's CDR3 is CAWSRQGLGYEQYF. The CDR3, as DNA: TGTGCCTGGAGTCGACAGGGGCTCGGCTACGAGCAGTACTTC.

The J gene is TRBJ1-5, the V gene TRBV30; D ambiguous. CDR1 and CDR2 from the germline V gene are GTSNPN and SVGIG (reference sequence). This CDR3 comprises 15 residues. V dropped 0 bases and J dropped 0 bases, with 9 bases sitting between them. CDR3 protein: CAWSVQTTSNQPQHF. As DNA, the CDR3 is TGTGCCTGGAGTGTACAGACAACTAGCAATCAGCCCCAGCATTTT.

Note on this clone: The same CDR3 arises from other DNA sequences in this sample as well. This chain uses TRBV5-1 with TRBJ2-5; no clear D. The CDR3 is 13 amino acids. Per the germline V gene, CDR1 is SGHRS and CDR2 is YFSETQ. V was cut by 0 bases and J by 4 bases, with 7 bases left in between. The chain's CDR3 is CASSLAGGETQYF. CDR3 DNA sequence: TGCGCCAGCAGCTTGGCTGGTGGAGAGACCCAGTACTTC. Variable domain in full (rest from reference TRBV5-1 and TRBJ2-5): KAGVTQTPRYLIKTRGQQVTLSCSPISGHRSVSWYQQTPGQGLQFLFEYFSETQRNKGNFPGRFSGRQFSNSRSEMNVSTLELGDSALYLCASSLAGGETQYFGPGTRLLVL.

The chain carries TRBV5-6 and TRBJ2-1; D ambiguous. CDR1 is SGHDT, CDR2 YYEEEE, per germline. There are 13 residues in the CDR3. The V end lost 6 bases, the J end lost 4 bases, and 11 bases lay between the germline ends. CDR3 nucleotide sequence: TGTGCCAGCACAAGAAGGCGGTACAATGAGCAGTTCTTC. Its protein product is CASTRRRYNEQFF.

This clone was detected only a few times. The CDR3 reads CASSLSDQNIQYF. CDR3 coding DNA: TGTGCCAGCAGTTTGTCGGATCAGAACATTCAGTACTTC. This rearrangement joins TRBV27 to TRBJ2-4; D remains unclear. The length of the CDR3 is 13 residues. V shed 3 bases and J shed 7 bases, with 10 bases lying between them. CDR1 and CDR2 from the germline V gene are MNHEY and SMNVEV (reference sequence).

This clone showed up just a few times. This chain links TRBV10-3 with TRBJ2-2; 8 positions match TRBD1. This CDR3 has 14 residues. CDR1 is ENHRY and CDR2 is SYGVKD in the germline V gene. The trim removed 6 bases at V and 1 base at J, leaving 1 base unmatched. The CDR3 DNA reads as TGTGCCATCAGAGGGACAGGGAACACCGGGGAGCTGTTTTTT. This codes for CAIRGTGNTGELFF.